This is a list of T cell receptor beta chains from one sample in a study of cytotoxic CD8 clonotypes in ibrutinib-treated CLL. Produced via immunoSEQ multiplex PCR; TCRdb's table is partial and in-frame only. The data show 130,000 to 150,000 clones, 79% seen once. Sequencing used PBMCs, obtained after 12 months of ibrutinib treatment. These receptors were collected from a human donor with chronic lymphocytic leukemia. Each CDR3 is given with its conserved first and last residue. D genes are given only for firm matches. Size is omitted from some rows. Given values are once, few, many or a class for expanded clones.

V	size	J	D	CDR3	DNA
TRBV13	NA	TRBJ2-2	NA	CASSRYRQSANTGELFF	TGTGCCAGCAGCCGGTATCGACAGTCCGCGAACACCGGGGAGCTGTTTTTT
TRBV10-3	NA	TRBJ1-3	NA	CAIRAGISGNTIYF	TGTGCCATCAGAGCTGGGATCTCTGGAAACACCATATATTTT
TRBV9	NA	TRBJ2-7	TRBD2	CASSGSTSGNSYEQYF	TGTGCCAGCAGCGGATCGACTAGCGGGAACTCCTACGAGCAGTACTTC
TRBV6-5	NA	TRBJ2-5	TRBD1	CASSGTDAETQYF	TGTGCCAGCAGCGGGACAGACGCAGAGACCCAGTACTTC
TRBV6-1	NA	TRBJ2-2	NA	CASSEAESRAVAGELFF	TGTGCCAGCAGTGAAGCGGAATCGAGGGCAGTTGCCGGGGAGCTGTTTTTT
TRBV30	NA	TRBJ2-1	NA	CAWSKWDGGNEQFF	TGTGCCTGGAGTAAATGGGATGGTGGCAATGAGCAGTTCTTC
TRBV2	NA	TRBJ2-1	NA	CASGKGNEQFF	TGTGCCAGCGGCAAGGGTAATGAGCAGTTCTTC
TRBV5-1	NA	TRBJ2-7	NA	CASSLDVTGYEQYF	TGCGCCAGCAGCTTGGACGTGACAGGCTACGAGCAGTACTTC
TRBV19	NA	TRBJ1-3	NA	CATTTVHSGNTIYF	TGTGCCACCACGACAGTCCACTCTGGAAACACCATATATTTT
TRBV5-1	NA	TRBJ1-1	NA	CASSLLGTEAFF	TGCGCCAGCAGCTTATTGGGTACTGAAGCTTTCTTT
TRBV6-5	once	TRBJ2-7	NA	CASSYSNPYLSYEQYF	TGTGCCAGCAGTTACTCGAATCCCTACCTCTCCTACGAGCAGTACTTC
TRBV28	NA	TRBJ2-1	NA	CASSFYGGGSNEQFF	TGTGCCAGCAGTTTTTATGGGGGTGGATCCAATGAGCAGTTCTTC
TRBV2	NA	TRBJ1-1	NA	CASSEDRVTAFF	TGTGCCAGCAGTGAAGACAGGGTAACGGCTTTCTTT
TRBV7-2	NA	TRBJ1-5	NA	CASSRTSEKNQPQHF	TGTGCCAGCAGCAGGACTTCCGAAAAAAATCAGCCCCAGCATTTT
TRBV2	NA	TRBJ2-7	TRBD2	CASSRLAGSFYEQYF	TGTGCCAGCAGTCGACTAGCGGGGTCATTCTACGAGCAGTACTTC
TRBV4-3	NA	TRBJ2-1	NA	CASSKRLGFHVYNEQFF	TGCGCCAGCAGTAAAAGGTTGGGGTTCCATGTCTACAATGAGCAGTTCTTC
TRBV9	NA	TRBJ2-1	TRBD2	CASSSRTSTAEQFF	TGTGCCAGCAGCTCCCGGACTAGCACAGCTGAGCAGTTCTTC
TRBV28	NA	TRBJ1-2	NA	CASSSLDLYGYTF	TGTGCCAGCAGTTCCCTGGACCTCTATGGCTACACCTTC
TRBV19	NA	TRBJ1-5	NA	CASSMSGVDQPQHF	TGTGCCAGTAGTATGTCGGGTGTCGATCAGCCCCAGCATTTT
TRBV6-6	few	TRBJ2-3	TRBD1	CASSNSGTDTDTQYF	TGTGCCAGCAGTAATTCCGGGACAGACACAGATACGCAGTATTTT
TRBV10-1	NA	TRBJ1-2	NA	CASSESGSGYTF	TGCGCCAGCAGTGAGTCAGGGTCGGGCTACACCTTC
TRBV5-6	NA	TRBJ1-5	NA	CASSLGAGQPQHF	TGTGCCAGCAGCCTGGGGGCCGGACAGCCCCAGCATTTT
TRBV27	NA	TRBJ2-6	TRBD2	CASRREGISGANVLTF	TGTGCCAGCCGGCGGGAGGGTATCTCTGGGGCCAACGTCCTGACTTTC
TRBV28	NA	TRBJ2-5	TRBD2	CASSYPGLATQETQYF	TGTGCCAGCAGTTACCCGGGACTAGCCACTCAAGAGACCCAGTACTTC
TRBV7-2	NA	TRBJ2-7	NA	CASSSNYEQYF	TGTGCCAGCAGCTCAAACTACGAGCAGTACTTC
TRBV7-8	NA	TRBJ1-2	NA	CASSLWGAFYGYTF	TGTGCCAGCAGCTTATGGGGCGCCTTCTATGGCTACACCTTC
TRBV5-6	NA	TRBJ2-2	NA	CASSFPRGSGYTGELFF	TGTGCCAGCAGCTTTCCCCGTGGTAGCGGATACACCGGGGAGCTGTTTTTT
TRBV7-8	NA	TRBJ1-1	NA	CASSLVQRGGNTEAFF	TGTGCCAGCAGCTTAGTCCAGAGGGGGGGAAACACTGAAGCTTTCTTT
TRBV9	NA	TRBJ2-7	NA	CASSVAGVGYEQYF	TGTGCCAGCAGCGTAGCGGGAGTTGGCTACGAGCAGTACTTC
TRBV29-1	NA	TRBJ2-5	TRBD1	CSVGTEETQYF	TGCAGCGTCGGGACAGAAGAGACCCAGTACTTC
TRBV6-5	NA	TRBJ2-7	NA	CASSLTGTVFYEQYF	TGTGCCAGCAGTTTAACCGGAACAGTTTTCTACGAGCAGTACTTC
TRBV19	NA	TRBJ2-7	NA	CASSISGAGSYEQYF	TGTGCCAGTAGTATATCCGGGGCGGGCTCCTACGAGCAGTACTTC
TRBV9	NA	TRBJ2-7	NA	CASSVGSQLAYEQYF	TGTGCCAGCAGCGTAGGGTCACAGTTAGCCTACGAGCAGTACTTC
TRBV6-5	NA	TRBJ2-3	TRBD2	CASSYSGTSGDTQYF	TGTGCCAGCAGTTACTCCGGGACTAGCGGAGATACGCAGTATTTT
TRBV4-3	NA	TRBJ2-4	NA	CASSQGQAETKAKNIQYF	TGCGCCAGCAGCCAAGGGCAAGCCGAGACAAAGGCCAAAAACATTCAGTACTTC
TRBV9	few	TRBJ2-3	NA	CASSVQGLTDTQYF	TGTGCCAGCAGCGTACAGGGTCTGACAGATACGCAGTATTTT
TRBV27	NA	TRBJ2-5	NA	CASSPPGPRAQETQYF	TGTGCCAGCAGTCCTCCGGGCCCCCGGGCCCAAGAGACCCAGTACTTC